The 30 T cell receptor beta chains reported below all come from one sample, sequenced in a study of tumor-infiltrating lymphocytes in primary liver carcinoma. With around 500 ng total RNA as template and a constant-region primer, TCR beta cDNA was made. Libraries of TCR beta came from three nested multiplex PCR rounds with slightly modified ARM-PCR. Each of the first two PCR rounds ran roughly 9 cycles with TRBV1-TRBV30 forward and C-beta reverse primers. MiXCR, applied by TCRdb to the multiplex PCR reads, yields one record per CDR3 protein. The sample gives about 48,000 distinct CDR3 sequences, 60% to 75% of which show up once; about 25% is in the top ten. Bulk tissue was left unsorted, and RNA and DNA were co-extracted from approximately 20-30 mg of it. Sequenced input: liver tumor tissue from sampling region 3. Subset defined: tumor region T3, left-lateral pole. The receptors originated from a man aged 40-49 years with primary liver carcinoma and hepatitis B virus infection.

Concerning this clonotype itself: One end of the junction does not line up with germline, which may come from a read error. The chain couples TRBV11-2 to TRBJ2-7; D remains unclear. The CDR3 spans 13 residues. Germline lookup yields CDR1 SGHAT and CDR2 FQNNGV. The CDR3 DNA is TGTGCCAGCCCCAAAGAGGCGCACTGCGAGCAGTATTTC. It yields the protein CASPKEAHCEQYF.

This rearrangement joins TRBV2 to TRBJ2-1; D perhaps matches TRBD2 (6 bases). Per germline, CDR1 SNHLY and CDR2 FYNNEI. Trimming left V 9 bases short and J 6 bases short, with 18 bases between. The CDR3 is 14 residues long. CDR3 region: CASSLREWVNEQFF. CDR3 in DNA: TGTGCCAGTAGTCTCCGGGAGTGGGTCAATGAGCAGTTCTTC. The entire variable domain, with the rest obtained from reference TRBV2 and TRBJ2-1, is as follows: EPEVTQTPSHQVTQMGQEVILRCVPISNHLYFYWYRQILGQKVEFLVSFYNNEISEKSEIFDDQFSVERPDGSNFTLKIRSTKLEDSAMYFCASSLREWVNEQFFGPGTRLTVL.

In regard to this clonotype: Given a much more abundant clone one base away, this may be a read error. This chain links TRBV28 with TRBJ2-5; a weak D match, TRBD2 (5 bases). Germline loops: CDR1 MDHEN, CDR2 SYDVKM. The CDR3 runs to 14 residues. Written as DNA, the CDR3 is TGTGCCAGCAGCTCCGGGCCTCTCGGGGAGACCCAGTGCTTC. Translated, it gives CASSSGPLGETQCF.

On this clonotype itself: A much more abundant neighbour one base away suggests this may be a read error. The CDR3 carries no conserved terminal phenylalanine or tryptophan, so it likely arises from a read error. V gene TRBV13 combines with J gene TRBJ2-5, with D possibly matching TRBD2 (5 bases). Germline V gene data show CDR1 as PRHDT and CDR2 as FYEKMQ (reference sequence). The ends were cut back, 2 bases at V and 4 bases at J, with 11 bases in the middle. The length of the CDR3 is 14 residues. CDR3 in DNA: TGTGCCAGCAGCTTACGGTCAAGCGGAGAGACCCAGTACTTA. The encoded protein is CASSLRSSGETQYL.

In the case of this clonotype: Relative to the germline gene, one junction end is altered; a read error may explain this. The chain employs TRBV10-3 and TRBJ2-7; 7 bases fit TRBD2. The CDR3 is 15 residues long. Germline assignment: CDR1 ENHRY and CDR2 SYGVKD. CDR3 DNA sequence: TGTGGCATCAGTGTTCCCCCAGGACTAGACTACGAGCAGTACTTC. Protein sequence: CGISVPPGLDYEQYF.

Comment on this clonotype: A much larger clone differs from this one at a single base, so this may be a read error. The chain carries TRBV5-6 and TRBJ1-5; maybe TRBD1 (5 bases). This CDR3 spans 14 amino acids. Germline V gene lookup returns CDR1 SGHDT and CDR2 YYEEEE. The CDR3 region has the DNA TGTGCCAGCAGCTGGTGGGACGGGAATCAGTCCCAGCATTTT. It translates to CASSWWDGNQSQHF.

In this sample, this clonotype turned up many times. The CDR3, as DNA: TGTGCCAGCAGTTACCCGATCGGGCTAGCGGGAGGGATCAGCTACGAGCAGTACTTC. It specifies CASSYPIGLAGGISYEQYF. This chain uses TRBV6-6 with TRBJ2-7; the match to TRBD2 covers 12 bases. The CDR3 has 19 amino acids. Germline values: CDR1 MNHNY, CDR2 SVGAGI (reference sequence). V gave up 2 bases and J gave up 3 bases; unmatched junction bases: 14.

The J gene is TRBJ1-4, the V gene TRBV28; D gene ambiguous. This CDR3 is built from 14 residues. Trimming stripped 6 bases from V and 2 bases from J, with 10 bases between. CDR1 is MDHEN, CDR2 SYDVKM, per germline. CDR3: CASSSRHTNEKLFF. In DNA form, the CDR3 reads TGTGCCAGCAGCTCGCGACATACTAATGAAAAACTGTTTTTT.

Comments on this clonotype: Likely a read error: the CDR3 ends without its conserved phenylalanine or tryptophan. The DNA is left out, because the CDR3 cannot be placed on it with certainty; the CDR3 is given as TCRdb lists it. The V gene is TRBV7-9, the J gene TRBJ2-1; the table's D call, TRBD1, was not checked against the DNA. The CDR3 totals 16 residues, both ends included. The V gene's germline CDR1 is SEHNR and CDR2 FQNEAQ (reference sequence). This CDR3 is CASSPGRAGVWDEEFL.

This clonotype has just a few counts. Here the CDR3 omits its conserved ending phenylalanine or tryptophan, so a read error is the likely source. V usage is TRBV2 and J usage is TRBJ2-2; 12 positions match TRBD1. With V trimmed by 1 base and J by 3 bases, 9 bases remained unmatched. CDR3 length equals 19 residues. Germline V gives CDR1 SNHLY, CDR2 FYNNEI. The CDR3 sequence: CASSEEGGQGARDTGELFL. CDR3 sequence (DNA): TGTGCCAGCAGTGAAGAAGGGGGACAGGGGGCCAGGGACACCGGGGAGCTGTTTCTT.

A remark on this clonotype: At one end the junction does not follow the germline gene, possibly because of a read error. The chain uses TRBV4-1 and TRBJ2-7, with D perhaps TRBD1 or TRBD2 (7 bases each). Germline values: CDR1 MGHRA, CDR2 YSYEKL. This CDR3 comprises 16 residues. The CDR3 DNA sequence: TGCCCCAGCAGCCCCTCCCCAGGGGGGGTCTCTTACGAGCAGTACTTC. Protein: CPSSPSPGGVSYEQYF.

This clonotype was counted a few times. A much larger clone differs from this one at a single base, so this may be a read error. This chain links TRBV7-8 with TRBJ2-7, with a possible D match to TRBD2 (6 bases). The CDR3 is 15 residues long. V shed 1 base and J shed 3 bases, with 13 bases lying between them. Germline V gene data show CDR1 as SGHVS and CDR2 as FQNEAQ. The CDR3: CASSLETGSGYEQYF. In DNA, the CDR3 is TGTGCCAGCAGCTTAGAGACCGGGAGCGGCTACGAGCAGTACTTC.

V usage is TRBV11-2 and J usage is TRBJ2-2; D could derive from TRBD1 or TRBD2 (6 bases each). The CDR3 is made up of 17 amino acids. V lost 9 bases to trimming and J lost 0 bases, with 20 bases between them. The germline gives CDR1 SGHAT, CDR2 FQNNGV. This chain's CDR3 is CASGGPGLLTNTGELFF. In nucleotides, the CDR3 is TGTGCCAGTGGGGGGCCGGGACTTCTTACGAACACCGGGGAGCTGTTTTTT.

This clonotype was seen only once. Sequence at one end of the junction differs from germline and may be a read error. The V and J genes are TRBV11-2 and TRBJ2-5, with a possible D match to TRBD2 (5 bases). CDR1 is SGHAT, CDR2 FQNNGV, per germline. The CDR3 covers 13 residues. The CDR3 loop is CVSSLAQAETQYF. Written as DNA, the CDR3 is TGTGTCAGTAGCTTAGCGCAGGCTGAGACCCAGTATTTC.

The chain is built from TRBV11-2 and TRBJ2-7, with a possible D match to TRBD1 (5 bases). TRBJ2-1 matches the DNA end more closely, so the J call is doubtful. Per germline, CDR1 SGHAT and CDR2 FQNNGV. The CDR3 covers 14 residues. The CDR3: CASSLTDSAYEQFF. CDR3 coding DNA: TGTGCCAGCAGCTTAACTGACAGTGCGTACGAGCAGTTCTTC.

Turning to this clonotype: This may come from a read error, since a much larger clone is one base off. The gene calls are TRBV14 and TRBJ1-2; 9 nucleotides line up with TRBD1. Germline lookup yields CDR1 SGHDN and CDR2 FVKESK. The CDR3 covers 14 residues. The CDR3 region is CANSRRTGDGGYTF. The CDR3 DNA reads TGTGCCAACAGCCGTCGGACAGGGGATGGTGGCTACACCTTC.

As concerns this clonotype: A much bigger clone sits one base away, suggesting this may be a read error. The chain has TRBV28 and TRBJ2-5, with 7 bases that match TRBD1. CDR1 is MDHEN, CDR2 SYDVKM, per germline. The CDR3 is 14 amino acids. The ends lost 7 bases at V and 5 bases at J; junction bases unmatched: 10. CDR3 sequence (DNA): TGTGCCAGCACCCAAGAAGACAGGGCCGAGACCCAGTACTTC. Residues: CASTQEDRAETQYF.

V usage is TRBV12-3 or TRBV12-4 and J usage is TRBJ2-7; D perhaps matches TRBD2 (5 bases). Trimming removed 6 bases from V and 4 bases from J, with 13 bases in between. This CDR3 has 13 residues. CDR3 coding DNA: TGTGCCAGCAGCCAACTAGTGGGATACGAGCAGTACGTC. It codes for CASSQLVGYEQYV.

This clonotype has only a few counts. Possible read error: a much larger clone is one base away. This chain joins TRBV7-9 and TRBJ2-7; no definite D call. Germline values: CDR1 SEHNR, CDR2 FQNEAQ (reference sequence). Trimming took off 0 bases at V and 2 bases at J, with 5 bases between the two ends. The CDR3 runs 13 residues. In DNA, the CDR3 is TGTGCCAGCAGCTTAGCTAATACCTACGAGCAGTACTTC. This encodes CASSLANTYEQYF.

As to this clonotype: This may stem from a read error, because a much larger clone lies one nucleotide away. The gene calls are TRBV10-3 and TRBJ2-3; maybe TRBD2 (6 bases). The length of the CDR3 is 14 residues. CDR1 and CDR2 (germline): ENHRY, SYGVKD. The CDR3 DNA is TGTGTCATCAGCCCTTACGGGAGCGCAGATACGCAGTATTTT. Translating it yields CVISPYGSADTQYF.

Turning to this clonotype: Possible read error: a much larger clone is one base away. V usage is TRBV6-5 and J usage is TRBJ2-2; D may be TRBD2 (6 bases). This CDR3 has 15 amino acids. In germline, CDR1 is MNHEY, CDR2 SVGAGI. CDR3 nucleotides: TGTGCCAGCAGTCCTAGGACCGGGAACACCGGGGGGCTGTTTTTT. Amino acid sequence: CASSPRTGNTGGLFF.

Only a few counts were recorded for this clonotype. The CDR3 is CASSSEWANTGELFF. The CDR3 region has the DNA TGTGCCAGTAGCTCCGAGTGGGCGAACACCGGGGAGCTGTTTTTT. This chain joins TRBV4-2 and TRBJ2-2; no definite D call. CDR1 is LGHNA, CDR2 YNFKEQ, per germline. The V end lost 9 bases, the J end lost 0 bases, and 14 bases lay between the germline ends. The CDR3 spans 15 residues.

Concerning this clonotype: One junction end does not reproduce the germline sequence, and a read error may be involved. The chain is built from TRBV4-1 and TRBJ2-7; 10 bases are shared with TRBD1. The germline V gene has CDR1 MGHRA and CDR2 YSYEKL. This CDR3 is built from 16 residues. CDR3 nucleotides: TGCGCCAACAGCACACGAGGCGGACAGGGGGCCTACGAGCAGTACTTC. Its translation is CANSTRGGQGAYEQYF.

This clonotype was counted a few times. At one end, the junction sequence differs from germline, possibly due to a read error. This chain links TRBV29-1 with TRBJ2-2; D perhaps matches TRBD2 (6 bases). The length of the CDR3 is 12 residues. Germline CDR1 SQVTM, CDR2 ANQGSEA. This chain's CDR3 is CSSIAGSGGLFF. The CDR3 DNA is TGCAGCTCAATTGCTGGTTCCGGGGGGCTGTTTTTT.

The CDR3: CASSCPADSYNEQFF. Written as DNA, the CDR3 is TGTGCCAGCAGCTGTCCAGCGGACTCCTACAATGAGCAGTTCTTC. The J gene is TRBJ2-1, the V gene TRBV11-2; D is possibly TRBD2 (5 bases). The CDR3 is 15 residues long. Germline lookup yields CDR1 SGHAT and CDR2 FQNNGV. Deletions cut 4 bases from V and 0 bases from J, with 10 bases between.

This clonotype was seen a handful of times. The chain has TRBV20-1 and TRBJ2-7; 14 bases are a match to TRBD2. The germline V gene encodes CDR1 DFQATT and CDR2 SNEGSKA (reference sequence). V lost 6 bases and J lost 7; bases outside the gene matches: 5. There are 13 residues in the CDR3. The CDR3 protein is CSAVGLAGDEQYF. The CDR3 nucleotides are TGCAGTGCCGTGGGACTAGCGGGAGATGAGCAGTACTTC.

This clonotype showed up many times. The rearrangement links TRBV6-5 to TRBJ2-1; D unclear. CDR1 and CDR2 from the germline V gene are MNHEY and SVGAGI. V lost 2 bases and J 4 bases, leaving 12 bases between the germline ends. The CDR3 spans 15 residues. CDR3 sequence (DNA): TGTGCCAGCAGTTACGCTGCGGTACTGTACAATGAGCAGTTCTTC. Amino acids: CASSYAAVLYNEQFF.

The CDR3 loop reads CASSLNRTDTQYF. CDR3 DNA sequence: TGTGCCAGCAGCTTAAACAGGACAGATACGCAGTATTTT. The chain employs TRBV7-3 and TRBJ2-3; D may be TRBD1 (5 bases). Germline V gene lookup returns CDR1 SGHTA and CDR2 FQGTGA. The CDR3 loop spans 13 amino acids. V lost 1 base, J lost 3 bases, and 5 bases lay in between.

The chain carries TRBV4-1 and TRBJ1-6; the D is unclear. The CDR3 loop spans 16 amino acids. Deletions cut 5 bases from V and 1 base from J, with 12 bases between. CDR1 MGHRA and CDR2 YSYEKL come from the germline V gene. The CDR3 DNA follows: TGCGCCAGCAGCTTCTACAAGAGTTCCTATAATTCACCCCTCCACTTT. Encoded protein: CASSFYKSSYNSPLHF.

In its sample, this clonotype was seen once. This chain connects TRBV6-5 to TRBJ2-1, with 8 bases that match TRBD2. The CDR3 covers 15 residues. Germline V CDR1 and CDR2: MNHEY, SVGAGI. The CDR3 region has the DNA TGTAGTAGCAGTTACGGGAGCGGGAGCTACAATGAGCAGTTCTTC. Translation gives CSSSYGSGSYNEQFF.